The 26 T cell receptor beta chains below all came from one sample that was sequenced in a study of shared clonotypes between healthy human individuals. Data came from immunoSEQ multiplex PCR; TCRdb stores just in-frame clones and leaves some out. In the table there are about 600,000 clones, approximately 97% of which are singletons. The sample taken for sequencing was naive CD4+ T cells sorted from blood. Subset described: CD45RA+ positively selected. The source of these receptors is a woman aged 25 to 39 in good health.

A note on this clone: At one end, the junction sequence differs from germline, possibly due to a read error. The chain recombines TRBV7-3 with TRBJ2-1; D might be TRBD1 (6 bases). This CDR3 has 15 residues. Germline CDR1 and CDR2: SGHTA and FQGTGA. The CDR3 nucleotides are TGTGCCAGCAGCCTAACAGGGTTGAGTAACAATGAGCAGTTCTTC. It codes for CASSLTGLSNNEQFF.

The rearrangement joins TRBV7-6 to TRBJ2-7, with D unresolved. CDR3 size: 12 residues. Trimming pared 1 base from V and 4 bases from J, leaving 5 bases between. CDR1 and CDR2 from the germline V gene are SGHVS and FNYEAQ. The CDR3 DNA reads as TGTGCCAGCAGCTTAGATGTTTACGAGCAGTACTTC. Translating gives CASSLDVYEQYF.

CDR3 residues: CASSISARTNNEQFF. CDR3 coding DNA: TGTGCCAGTAGTATATCGGCTCGGACTAACAATGAGCAGTTCTTC. The chain has TRBV19 and TRBJ2-1; TRBD2 is a possible D gene (6 bases). Germline V lookup: CDR1 LNHDA, CDR2 SQIVND (reference sequence). CDR3 length equals 15 residues. V lost 2 bases and J lost 5, with 13 bases in between. Full variable domain (rest looked up from reference TRBV19 and TRBJ2-1): DGGITQSPKYLFRKEGQNVTLSCEQNLNHDAMYWYRQDPGQGLRLIYYSQIVNDFQKGDIAEGYSVSREKKESFPLTVTSAQKNPTAFYLCASSISARTNNEQFFGPGTRLTVL.

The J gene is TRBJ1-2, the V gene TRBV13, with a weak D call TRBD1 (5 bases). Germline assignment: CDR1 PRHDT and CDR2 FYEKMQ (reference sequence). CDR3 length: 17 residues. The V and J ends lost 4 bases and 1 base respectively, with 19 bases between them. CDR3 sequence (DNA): TGTGCCAGCAGCTCGGCGATGGGGGGAATAATTAACTATGGCTACACCTTC. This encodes CASSSAMGGIINYGYTF.

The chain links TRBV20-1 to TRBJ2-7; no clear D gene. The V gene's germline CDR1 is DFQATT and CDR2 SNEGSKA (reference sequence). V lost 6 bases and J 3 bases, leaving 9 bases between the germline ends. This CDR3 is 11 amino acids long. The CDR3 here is CSAPKGYEQYF. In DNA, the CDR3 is TGCAGTGCCCCGAAGGGCTACGAGCAGTACTTC.

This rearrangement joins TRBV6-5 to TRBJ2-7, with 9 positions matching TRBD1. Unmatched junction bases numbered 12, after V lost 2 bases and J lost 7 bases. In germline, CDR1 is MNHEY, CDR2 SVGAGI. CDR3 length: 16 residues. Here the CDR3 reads CASSYDRGDRVKEQYF. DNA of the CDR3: TGTGCCAGCAGTTACGATCGAGGGGACAGGGTGAAAGAGCAGTACTTC.

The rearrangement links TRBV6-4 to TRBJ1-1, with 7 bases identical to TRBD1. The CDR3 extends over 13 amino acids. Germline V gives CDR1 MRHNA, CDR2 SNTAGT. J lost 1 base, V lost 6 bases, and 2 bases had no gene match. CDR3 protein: CASRGTANTEAFF. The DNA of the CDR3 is TGTGCCAGCAGGGGGACAGCGAACACTGAAGCTTTCTTT.

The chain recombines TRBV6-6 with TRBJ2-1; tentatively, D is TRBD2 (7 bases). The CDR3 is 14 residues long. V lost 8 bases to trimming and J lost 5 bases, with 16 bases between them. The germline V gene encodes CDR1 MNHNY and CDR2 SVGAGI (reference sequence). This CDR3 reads CASGGASGHNEQFF. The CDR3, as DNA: TGTGCCAGCGGGGGGGCTAGCGGCCACAATGAGCAGTTCTTC.

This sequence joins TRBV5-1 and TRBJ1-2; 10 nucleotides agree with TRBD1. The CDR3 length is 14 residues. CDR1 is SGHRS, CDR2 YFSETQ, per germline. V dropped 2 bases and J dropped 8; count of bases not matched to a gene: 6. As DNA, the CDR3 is TGCGCCAGCAGCTTAACCGGGACAGGGGAAGGCTACACCTTC. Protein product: CASSLTGTGEGYTF.

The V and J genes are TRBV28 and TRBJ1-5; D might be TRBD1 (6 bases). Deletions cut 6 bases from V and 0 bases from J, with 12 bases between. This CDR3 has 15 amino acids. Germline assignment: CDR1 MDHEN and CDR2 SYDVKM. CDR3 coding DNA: TGTGCCAGCAGATCAGAACAGGGTAGCAATCAGCCCCAGCATTTT. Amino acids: CASRSEQGSNQPQHF.

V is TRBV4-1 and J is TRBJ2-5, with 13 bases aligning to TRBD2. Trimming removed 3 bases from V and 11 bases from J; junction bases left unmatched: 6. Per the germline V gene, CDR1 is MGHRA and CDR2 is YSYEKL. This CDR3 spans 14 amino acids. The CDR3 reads CASSHRTSGREQYF. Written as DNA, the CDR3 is TGCGCCAGCAGCCATCGGACTAGCGGGAGAGAGCAGTACTTC.

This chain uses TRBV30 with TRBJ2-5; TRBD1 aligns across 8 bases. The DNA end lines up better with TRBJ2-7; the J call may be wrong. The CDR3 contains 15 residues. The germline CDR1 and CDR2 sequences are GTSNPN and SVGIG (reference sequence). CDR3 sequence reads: CACFGQGGDRYEQYF. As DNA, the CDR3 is TGTGCCTGCTTTGGACAGGGCGGCGATCGGTACGAGCAGTACTTC.

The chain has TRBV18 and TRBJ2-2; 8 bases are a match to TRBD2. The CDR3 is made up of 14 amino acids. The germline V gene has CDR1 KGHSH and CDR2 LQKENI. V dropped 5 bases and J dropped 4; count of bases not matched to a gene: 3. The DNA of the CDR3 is TGTGCCAGCTCAGTGACTAGCGTCACCGGGGAGCTGTTTTTT. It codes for CASSVTSVTGELFF.

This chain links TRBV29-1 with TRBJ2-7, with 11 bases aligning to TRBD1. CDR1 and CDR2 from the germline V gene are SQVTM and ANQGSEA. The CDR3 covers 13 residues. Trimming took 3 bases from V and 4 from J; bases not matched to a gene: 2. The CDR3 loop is CSVDGDRGYEQYF. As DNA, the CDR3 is TGCAGCGTTGATGGGGACAGGGGGTACGAGCAGTACTTC.

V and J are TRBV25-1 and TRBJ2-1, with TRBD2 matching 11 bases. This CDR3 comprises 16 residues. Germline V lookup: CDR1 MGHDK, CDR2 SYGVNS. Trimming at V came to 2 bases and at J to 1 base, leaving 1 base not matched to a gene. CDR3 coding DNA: TGTGCCAGCAGTGAAACTAGCGGGAGATCCTACAATGAGCAGTTCTTC. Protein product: CASSETSGRSYNEQFF. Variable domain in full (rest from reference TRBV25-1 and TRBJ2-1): EADIYQTPRYLVIGTGKKITLECSQTMGHDKMYWYQQDPGMELHLIHYSYGVNSTEKGDLSSESTVSRIRTEHFPLTLESARPSHTSQYLCASSETSGRSYNEQFFGPGTRLTVL.

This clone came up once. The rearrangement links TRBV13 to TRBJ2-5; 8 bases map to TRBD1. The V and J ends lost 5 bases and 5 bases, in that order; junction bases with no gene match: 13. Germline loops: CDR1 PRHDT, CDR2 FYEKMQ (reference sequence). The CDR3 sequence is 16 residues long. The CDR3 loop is CASSPKPGGVRETQYF. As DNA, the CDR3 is TGTGCCAGCAGCCCAAAACCAGGGGGCGTGAGGGAGACCCAGTACTTC.

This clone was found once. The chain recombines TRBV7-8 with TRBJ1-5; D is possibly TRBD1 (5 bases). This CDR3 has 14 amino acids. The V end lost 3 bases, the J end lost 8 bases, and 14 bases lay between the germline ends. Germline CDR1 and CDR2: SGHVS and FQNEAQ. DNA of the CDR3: TGTGCCAGCAGCTTCTCAGGGCTTGGGGAGCCCCAGCATTTT. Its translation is CASSFSGLGEPQHF. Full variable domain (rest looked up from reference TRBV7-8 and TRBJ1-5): GAGVSQSPRYKVAKRGQDVALRCDPISGHVSLFWYQQALGQGPEFLTYFQNEAQLDKSGLPSDRFFAERPEGSVSTLKIQRTQQEDSAVYLCASSFSGLGEPQHFGDGTRLSIL.

The CDR3, as DNA: TGTGCCAGCAGCTCAACAGGGGGGCGGACCGGGGAGCTGTTTTTT. Residues: CASSSTGGRTGELFF. The V call is TRBV7-9, the J call TRBJ2-2, with 8 bases fitting TRBD1. The CDR3 is 15 residues long. Looked up from germline, CDR1 is SEHNR and CDR2 is FQNEAQ (reference sequence). J was trimmed by 5 bases and V by 4 bases; bases with no gene match: 6.

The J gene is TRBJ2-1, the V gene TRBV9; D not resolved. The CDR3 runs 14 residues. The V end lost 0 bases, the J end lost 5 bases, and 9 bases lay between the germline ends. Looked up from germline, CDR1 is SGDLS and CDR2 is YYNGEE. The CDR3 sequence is CASSVAQQNNEQFF. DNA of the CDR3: TGTGCCAGCAGCGTAGCTCAACAGAACAATGAGCAGTTCTTC.

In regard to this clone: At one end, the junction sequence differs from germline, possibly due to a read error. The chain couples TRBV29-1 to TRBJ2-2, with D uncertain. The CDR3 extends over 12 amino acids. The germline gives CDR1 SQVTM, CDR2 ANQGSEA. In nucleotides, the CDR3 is TGCAGCGTCGAAGTAAACACCGGGGAGCTGTTTTTT. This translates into CSVEVNTGELFF.

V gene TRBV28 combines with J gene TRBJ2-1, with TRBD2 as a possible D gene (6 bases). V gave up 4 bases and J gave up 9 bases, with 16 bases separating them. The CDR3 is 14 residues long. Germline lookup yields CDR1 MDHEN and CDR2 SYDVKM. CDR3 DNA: TGTGCCAGCAGTTCCGGTTCGGAGGGGAGTGAGCAGTTCTTC. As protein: CASSSGSEGSEQFF.

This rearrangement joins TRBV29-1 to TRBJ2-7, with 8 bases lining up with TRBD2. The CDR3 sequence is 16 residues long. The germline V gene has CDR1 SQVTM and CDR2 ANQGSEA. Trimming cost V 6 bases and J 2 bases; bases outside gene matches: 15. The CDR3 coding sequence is TGCAGCGTGGAAACTAGCGGCACATTTCCGACCTACGAGCAGTACTTC. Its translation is CSVETSGTFPTYEQYF.

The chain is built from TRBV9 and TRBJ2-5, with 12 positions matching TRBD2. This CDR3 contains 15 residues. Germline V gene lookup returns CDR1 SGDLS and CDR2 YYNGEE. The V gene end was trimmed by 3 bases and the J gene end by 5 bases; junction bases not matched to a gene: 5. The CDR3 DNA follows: TGTGCCAGCAGCGGGACTAGCGGGGCTTGGGAGACCCAGTACTTC. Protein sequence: CASSGTSGAWETQYF.

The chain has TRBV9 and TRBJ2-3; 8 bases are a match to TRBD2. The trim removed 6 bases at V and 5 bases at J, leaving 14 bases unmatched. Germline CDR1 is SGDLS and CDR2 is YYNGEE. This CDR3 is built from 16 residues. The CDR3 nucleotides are TGTGCCAGCACGCCATCTGGGCTAGCGGGTCTAGATACGCAGTATTTT. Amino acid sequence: CASTPSGLAGLDTQYF.

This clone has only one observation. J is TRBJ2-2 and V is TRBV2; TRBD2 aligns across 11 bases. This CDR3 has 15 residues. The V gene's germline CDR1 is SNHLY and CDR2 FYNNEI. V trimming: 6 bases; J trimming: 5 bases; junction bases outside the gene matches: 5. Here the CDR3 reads CASRSGLAGTGELFF. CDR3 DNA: TGTGCCAGCAGGTCAGGACTAGCGGGTACCGGGGAGCTGTTTTTT.

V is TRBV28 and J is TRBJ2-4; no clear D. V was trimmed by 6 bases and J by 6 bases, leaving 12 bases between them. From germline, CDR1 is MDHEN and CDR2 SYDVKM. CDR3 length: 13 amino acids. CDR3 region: CASRRQPTNIQYF. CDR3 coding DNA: TGTGCCAGCAGGAGGCAGCCTACAAACATTCAGTACTTC.